This T cell receptor (beta chain) was identified during a study of CD8 T cells in ankylosing spondylitis. Each CDR3 protein gets one entry after TCRdb re-called the 5' RACE reads with MiXCR. This sample has about 240,000 distinct CDR3 sequences; around 7.8% occur once, and the top ten carry under 7.5%. Trimming at V came to 1 base and at J to 9 bases, leaving 9 bases not matched to a gene. This CDR3 has 14 residues. CDR1 and CDR2 (germline): DFQATT, SNEGSKA (reference sequence). This clonotype was recorded many times. The source is a male donor with ankylosing spondylitis or in good health (not recorded which). The genes are TRBV20-1 and TRBJ2-7; TRBD2 matches at 10 bases. The source material was blood, either unsorted or a sorted T cell fraction (not recorded which). CDR3 sequence (DNA): TGCAGTGCTAGAGGGTTAGCGGGGGGCCGAGTGCAGTACTTC. Protein product: CSARGLAGGRVQYF.